These T cell receptor beta chains were read from a single sample in a study of OX40 agonist ivuxolimab in advanced cancers. The data were produced by immunoSEQ multiplex PCR, yet TCRdb's version contains in-frame clones alone and is incomplete. The repertoire holds tens of thousands of clones, with about 90% as singletons. Source: CD4+ or CD8+ T cells sorted from blood, taken in a trial of the OX40 agonist ivuxolimab. The receptors derive from an adult with an advanced solid tumor such as melanoma, head and neck, liver or kidney cancer. CDR3s include the opening cysteine and the closing phenylalanine or tryptophan. D genes are given only for firm matches. The listing skips clone size in some rows; elsewhere it reads once, few, many or a size class.

cdr3_nt cdr3_aa j_call clone_size d_call v_call
TGTGCCAGCAGCCACGGGACAGGGGTGGAGACCCAGTACTTC CASSHGTGVETQYF TRBJ2-5 - TRBD1 TRBV5-8
TGTGCCAGCTCACCAGTGACGGCTAACACTGAAGCTTTCTTT CASSPVTANTEAFF TRBJ1-1 - - TRBV18
TGTGCCAGCAGGTCTACAGGGACCGGACATGGCTACACCTTC CASRSTGTGHGYTF TRBJ1-2 - - TRBV6-5
TGTGCCAGCAGTGAAAAGGCAGATAATGAAAAACTGTTTTTT CASSEKADNEKLFF TRBJ1-4 - - TRBV25-1
TGCGCCAGCAGCGGTTCTGGAAACACCATATATTTT CASSGSGNTIYF TRBJ1-3 - - TRBV5-1
TGTGCCAGCAGCTCCAGCGCAGGTATAGCCAGAATGAACACTGAAGCTTTCTTT CASSSSAGIARMNTEAFF TRBJ1-1 - - TRBV7-3
TGTGCCAGCAGCCTGGACAGGGTAGACACCGGGGAGCTGTTTTTT CASSLDRVDTGELFF TRBJ2-2 - TRBD1 TRBV7-6
TGTGCCAGCAGGGGGACTAGCGGGAGTGTTGGGGCCAACGTCCTGACTTTC CASRGTSGSVGANVLTF TRBJ2-6 once TRBD2 TRBV28
TGTGCCAGCAGCGTGGCATGGGGGTCCTACAATGAGCAGTTCTTC CASSVAWGSYNEQFF TRBJ2-1 - - TRBV9
TGCGCCAGCAGCTTGGAGCCGACAGGGGCTAATGAAAAACTGTTTTTT CASSLEPTGANEKLFF TRBJ1-4 - TRBD1 TRBV5-1
TGTGCCTGGAGTTCCCCTAAGACCCAGTACTTC CAWSSPKTQYF TRBJ2-5 - - TRBV30
TGTGCCAGCAGCTACTACAGGAACACTGAAGCTTTCTTT CASSYYRNTEAFF TRBJ1-1 - - TRBV5-8
TGTGCCAGCAGCTTACGCGGACAGGGGAACACTGAAGCTTTCTTT CASSLRGQGNTEAFF TRBJ1-1 - TRBD1 TRBV7-3
TGTGCCAGCAGCCACACAGGGGCTATAGTCAACGAGCAGTACTTC CASSHTGAIVNEQYF TRBJ2-7 few TRBD1 TRBV5-4